This record looks at one TCR beta chain sequence and its context. The CDR3 length is 17 residues. CDR1 SEHNR and CDR2 FQNEAQ come from the germline V gene (reference sequence). V lost 1 base to trimming and J lost 1 base, with 14 bases between them. This record belongs to a study of control samples from healthy donors and cancer patients. Sequencing used immunoSEQ multiplex PCR; TCRdb keeps in-frame clones, though not all of them. The table has some 150,000 clones, roughly 95% seen once; the top ten hold 1%. This sequence originates from a woman aged 25 to 39 in good health. The chain combines TRBV7-9 with TRBJ1-5, with a tentative D call TRBD1 (6 bases). The sequencing sample was made of blood. In DNA, the CDR3 is TGTGCCAGCAGCTTAGGTGGATTTGGACAGAGCAATCAGCCCCAGCATTTT. Translating it yields CASSLGGFGQSNQPQHF. Full variable domain (outside the CDR3, taken from reference TRBV7-9 and TRBJ1-5): DTGVSQNPRHKITKRGQNVTFRCDPISEHNRLYWYRQTLGQGPEFLTYFQNEAQLEKSRLLSDRFSAERPKGSFSTLEIQRTEQGDSAMYLCASSLGGFGQSNQPQHFGDGTRLSIL.